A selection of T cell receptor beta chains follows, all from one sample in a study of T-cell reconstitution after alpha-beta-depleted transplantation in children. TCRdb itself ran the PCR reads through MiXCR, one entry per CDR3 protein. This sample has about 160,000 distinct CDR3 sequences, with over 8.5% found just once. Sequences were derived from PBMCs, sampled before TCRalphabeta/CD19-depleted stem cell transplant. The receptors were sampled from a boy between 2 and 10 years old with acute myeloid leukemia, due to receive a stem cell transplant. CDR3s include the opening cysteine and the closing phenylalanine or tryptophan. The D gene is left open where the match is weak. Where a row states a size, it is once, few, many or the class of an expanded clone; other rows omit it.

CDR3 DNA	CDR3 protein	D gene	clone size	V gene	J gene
TGCAGTGCTAGAGATGGGGCAGGCGACGACTCCGGAAACACCATATATTTT	CSARDGAGDDSGNTIYF	-	-	TRBV20-1	TRBJ1-3
TGCAGTGCTAGAGCACGGCGGGGCCAAGAGACCCAGTACTTC	CSARARRGQETQYF	-	many	TRBV20-1	TRBJ2-5
TGTGCCAGCAGTTTGTGGGGTTCGGGCACTGAAGCTTTCTTT	CASSLWGSGTEAFF	-	many	TRBV28	TRBJ1-1
TGTGCCAGCTCATTTGAAATGGCAGATACGCAGTATTTT	CASSFEMADTQYF	-	-	TRBV18	TRBJ2-3
TGTGCCAGCACCCCCTTCGTTGGGGGGAGGCCAGATACGCAGTATTTT	CASTPFVGGRPDTQYF	-	many	TRBV6-1	TRBJ2-3
TGCAGTGCTAGTGGGCAGAGCTCTGGAAACACCATATATTTT	CSASGQSSGNTIYF	-	many	TRBV20-1	TRBJ1-3
TGCGCCAGCAGCTTGGAGGGTGCCTACACCGGGGAGCTGTTTTTT	CASSLEGAYTGELFF	-	many	TRBV5-1	TRBJ2-2
TGCGCCAGCAGCGAACTAGCGACCAACAATGAGCAGTTCTTC	CASSELATNNEQFF	TRBD2	many	TRBV5-1	TRBJ2-1
TGTGCCAGCAGTTTATCAGGAAATCAGCCCCAGCATTTT	CASSLSGNQPQHF	-	many	TRBV28	TRBJ1-5
TGTGCCAGCAGCTACACAGGGTTCGCAACTAATGAAAAACTGTTTTTT	CASSYTGFATNEKLFF	-	many	TRBV7-8	TRBJ1-4
TGTGCCAGCAGCTTAGCCGGAGTTACCCGAGCCAAAAACATTCAGTACTTC	CASSLAGVTRAKNIQYF	-	few	TRBV7-2	TRBJ2-4
TGCAGTGCCACACACCCGAACACTGAAGCTTTCTTT	CSATHPNTEAFF	-	many	TRBV20-1	TRBJ1-1
TGTGCCAGCAGCTTATCCGGGATCCAAGAGACCCAGTACTTC	CASSLSGIQETQYF	-	many	TRBV7-9	TRBJ2-5
TGTGCCAGTAGTATAGATATAATAGGGGATGCCATAGCCAAAAACATTCAGTACTTC	CASSIDIIGDAIAKNIQYF	-	few	TRBV19	TRBJ2-4
TGTGCCACCAGTGATGCGACAGACCCTAACTACGAGCAGTACTTC	CATSDATDPNYEQYF	-	many	TRBV24-1	TRBJ2-7
TGTGCCAGCAGTTTTGGTACAGGGGGCGGCTATGGCTACACCTTC	CASSFGTGGGYGYTF	TRBD1	many	TRBV28	TRBJ1-2
TGCAGTGCTAGAGATCCGCAACCTCCTAACTATGGCTACACCTTC	CSARDPQPPNYGYTF	-	many	TRBV20-1	TRBJ1-2
TGTGCCAGCAGCACTAGGGACAGGGTAACAGATACGCAGTATTTT	CASSTRDRVTDTQYF	TRBD1	many	TRBV12-3/TRBV12-4	TRBJ2-3